One and the same sample provided the 23 T cell receptor beta chains below, sequenced in a study of T cells in localized non-small cell lung cancer. Produced via immunoSEQ multiplex PCR; TCRdb's table is partial and in-frame only. The sample yields roughly 17,000 clones, approximately 82% seen once. This sample comprised peripheral blood, obtained before any cancer treatment. The receptors originated from a male donor aged 60 or over with stage III lung adenocarcinoma.

Note on this clone: Germline is not matched at one junction end, which may reflect a read error. The rearrangement uses TRBV30 and TRBJ1-2; TRBD1 agrees at 7 bases. CDR1 GTSNPN and CDR2 SVGIG come from the germline V gene (reference sequence). The CDR3 covers 11 residues. The CDR3 here is CAWRPKGQLAF. The CDR3 nucleotides read TGTGCCTGGAGACCTAAGGGACAGTTAGCCTTC.

The rearrangement joins TRBV5-8 to TRBJ2-7, with unresolved D. CDR1 is SGHTS and CDR2 is YDEGEE in the germline V gene. The CDR3 runs 13 residues. V dropped 0 bases and J dropped 2 bases, with 6 bases sitting between them. For the CDR3, the DNA is TGTGCCAGCAGCTTGGTAGTGGCCTACGAGCAGTACTTC. Translated: CASSLVVAYEQYF. Drawing the rest from reference TRBV5-8 and TRBJ2-7, the complete variable domain is EAGVTQSPTHLIKTRGQQATLRCSPISGHTSVYWYQQALGLGLQFLLWYDEGEERNRGNFPPRFSGRQFPNYSSELNVNALELEDSALYLCASSLVVAYEQYFGPGTRLTVT.

The chain uses TRBV7-9 and TRBJ1-5, with D uncertain. The CDR3 spans 12 residues. Trimming stripped 4 bases from V and 6 bases from J, with 7 bases between. The germline V gene has CDR1 SEHNR and CDR2 FQNEAQ (reference sequence). The CDR3 sequence: CASSWPGQPQHF. In nucleotides, the CDR3 is TGTGCCAGCAGCTGGCCCGGTCAGCCCCAGCATTTT.

The chain has TRBV5-1 and TRBJ2-2; D gene unclear. From germline, CDR1 is SGHRS and CDR2 YFSETQ. Trimming cost V 7 bases and J 5 bases, with 12 bases left between them. CDR3 size: 13 residues. This CDR3 is CASRWHSTGELFF. The CDR3 DNA sequence: TGCGCCAGCCGCTGGCATAGTACCGGGGAGCTGTTTTTT.

This clone was counted a single time. The V and J genes are TRBV11-2 and TRBJ2-5; 7 positions match TRBD2. In germline, CDR1 is SGHAT, CDR2 FQNNGV. The V gene end was trimmed by 6 bases and the J gene end by 1 base; junction bases not matched to a gene: 8. This CDR3 has 15 residues. CDR3 residues: CASSQMWGGQETQYF. In DNA, the CDR3 is TGTGCCAGCAGTCAGATGTGGGGGGGCCAAGAGACCCAGTACTTC. Supplemented by reference TRBV11-2 and TRBJ2-5, the full variable domain reads EAGVAQSPRYKIIEKRQSVAFWCNPISGHATLYWYQQILGQGPKLLIQFQNNGVVDDSQLPKDRFSAERLKGVDSTLKIQPAKLEDSAVYLCASSQMWGGQETQYFGPGTRLLVL.

This clone was picked up a small number of times. The chain combines TRBV5-4 with TRBJ1-6, with TRBD1 matching 8 bases. Germline V gene lookup returns CDR1 SGHNT and CDR2 YYREEE (reference sequence). The CDR3 totals 15 residues. J lost 7 bases, V lost 4 bases, and 7 bases had no gene match. The CDR3 coding sequence is TGTGCCAGCAGCCGCGGACAGGGCGGCAATTCACCCCTCCACTTT. Its translation is CASSRGQGGNSPLHF. The full variable domain, its missing parts supplied by reference TRBV5-4 and TRBJ1-6, is ETGVTQSPTHLIKTRGQQVTLRCSSQSGHNTVSWYQQALGQGPQFIFQYYREEENGRGNFPPRFSGLQFPNYSSELNVNALELDDSALYLCASSRGQGGNSPLHFGNGTRLTVT.

This chain uses TRBV6-5 with TRBJ2-2, with 7 positions matching TRBD2. Trimming removed 7 bases from V and 4 bases from J; junction bases left unmatched: 9. Germline CDR1 MNHEY, CDR2 SVGAGI. The CDR3 has 15 amino acids. The CDR3 region has the DNA TGTGCCAGCAAAAGAGGACTAGACGTCACCGGGGAGCTGTTTTTT. Translated, it gives CASKRGLDVTGELFF.

This rearrangement joins TRBV5-4 to TRBJ2-1; TRBD1 aligns across 10 bases. V shed 5 bases, J shed 9 bases, and the junction held 2 bases outside the gene matches. This CDR3 contains 12 residues. CDR1 is SGHNT and CDR2 is YYREEE in the germline V gene (reference sequence). The CDR3 sequence is CASRRTGGEQFF. The CDR3 nucleotides read TGTGCCAGCAGACGGACAGGGGGTGAGCAGTTCTTC.

The rearrangement uses TRBV27 and TRBJ2-4; a weak D match, TRBD1 (6 bases). CDR1 is MNHEY, CDR2 SMNVEV, per germline (reference sequence). Trimming pared 10 bases from V and 0 bases from J, leaving 13 bases between. CDR3 length: 14 residues. CDR3 sequence: CATRTALAKNIQYF. CDR3 coding DNA: TGTGCCACCCGGACAGCCTTAGCCAAAAACATTCAGTACTTC.

This chain connects TRBV19 to TRBJ2-5, with TRBD1 identical over 7 bases. The CDR3 spans 14 residues. Per germline, CDR1 LNHDA and CDR2 SQIVND (reference sequence). Trimming at V came to 2 bases and at J to 10 bases, leaving 10 bases not matched to a gene. CDR3 protein: CASSITGQTESQYF. Written as DNA, the CDR3 is TGTGCCAGTAGTATAACGGGACAGACCGAAAGCCAGTACTTC.

This sequence joins TRBV5-1 and TRBJ1-2; 12 bases are a match to TRBD1. Germline V lookup: CDR1 SGHRS, CDR2 YFSETQ. V trimming: 4 bases; J trimming: 7 bases; junction bases outside the gene matches: 11. The CDR3 contains 16 residues. The CDR3 spells CASSVSGTGGAGGYTF. DNA of the CDR3: TGCGCCAGCAGCGTATCCGGGACAGGGGGCGCCGGTGGCTACACCTTC.

By sample share, this clone is medium-sized. An end of the junction does not agree with germline; a read error may underlie this. The chain carries TRBV2 and TRBJ1-6; D gene unclear. CDR1 SNHLY and CDR2 FYNNEI come from the germline V gene. This CDR3 is 14 amino acids long. The CDR3, as DNA: TGTGCCAGCGGTGAGGCGGTCTTGAATTCACCCCTCCACTTT. Translated, it gives CASGEAVLNSPLHF.

The chain links TRBV9 to TRBJ1-2; 7 positions match TRBD1. Trimming removed 0 bases from V and 5 bases from J; junction bases left unmatched: 10. The CDR3 sequence is 16 residues long. Looked up from germline, CDR1 is SGDLS and CDR2 is YYNGEE. The CDR3 DNA reads as TGTGCCAGCAGCGTAGATGGGAACAGGGGAGGTTATGGCTACACCTTC. Amino acids: CASSVDGNRGGYGYTF.

This sequence joins TRBV19 and TRBJ2-5; D is uncertain. Trimming took 1 base from V and 2 from J, leaving 5 bases between them. In germline, CDR1 is LNHDA, CDR2 SQIVND (reference sequence). The CDR3 covers 13 residues. The DNA of the CDR3 is TGTGCCAGTAGTATAGTCCCGCAAGAGACCCAGTACTTC. The encoded protein is CASSIVPQETQYF.

This chain uses TRBV10-3 with TRBJ1-1; D might be TRBD1 (6 bases). The CDR3 loop spans 15 amino acids. CDR1 ENHRY and CDR2 SYGVKD come from the germline V gene. Trimming pared 2 bases from V and 4 bases from J, leaving 14 bases between. CDR3 bases: TGTGCCATCAGTGAGAGCACAGGGATGAGCACTGAAGCTTTCTTT. It encodes CAISESTGMSTEAFF.

A single count supports this clone. The chain recombines TRBV14 with TRBJ2-6, with D perhaps TRBD2 (6 bases). The V end lost 2 bases, the J end lost 6 bases, and 20 bases lay between the germline ends. The CDR3 contains 18 residues. CDR1 is SGHDN, CDR2 FVKESK, per germline. The CDR3 loop reads CASSQYPGDRVPANVLTF. Written as DNA, the CDR3 is TGTGCCAGCAGCCAATACCCGGGGGACCGAGTCCCGGCCAACGTCCTGACTTTC.

This chain joins TRBV11-2 and TRBJ2-3; TRBD2 agrees at 10 bases. Germline CDR1 reads SGHAT; CDR2 reads FQNNGV. V dropped 5 bases and J dropped 4; count of bases not matched to a gene: 6. This CDR3 spans 15 amino acids. CDR3 sequence reads: CASSRVAGGADTQYF. DNA for the CDR3: TGTGCCAGCAGCCGAGTAGCGGGGGGCGCAGATACGCAGTATTTT. Full variable domain (rest looked up from reference TRBV11-2 and TRBJ2-3): EAGVAQSPRYKIIEKRQSVAFWCNPISGHATLYWYQQILGQGPKLLIQFQNNGVVDDSQLPKDRFSAERLKGVDSTLKIQPAKLEDSAVYLCASSRVAGGADTQYFGPGTRLTVL.

Regarding this clone: One junction end disagrees with the germline gene, perhaps due to a read error. Other nucleotide sequences from this sample produce the same CDR3. The chain has TRBV7-7 and TRBJ2-5; the D gene is possibly TRBD1 (6 bases). This CDR3 is built from 13 residues. Germline V lookup: CDR1 SSHAT, CDR2 FNYEAQ (reference sequence). In DNA form, the CDR3 reads TGTGCTAGCAGCTCTGGACAGTTGGAGACCCAGTACTTC. Translation: CASSSGQLETQYF.

In its sample, this clone was seen once. This chain links TRBV5-1 with TRBJ2-7; perhaps TRBD2 as D (5 bases). Germline CDR1 SGHRS, CDR2 YFSETQ. The CDR3 extends over 14 amino acids. V lost 0 bases, J lost 2 bases, and 9 bases lay in between. CDR3 sequence: CASSLGSGTYEQYF. CDR3 in DNA: TGCGCCAGCAGCTTGGGCAGCGGTACCTACGAGCAGTACTTC. The whole variable domain, remainder taken from reference TRBV5-1 and TRBJ2-7, is KAGVTQTPRYLIKTRGQQVTLSCSPISGHRSVSWYQQTPGQGLQFLFEYFSETQRNKGNFPGRFSGRQFSNSRSEMNVSTLELGDSALYLCASSLGSGTYEQYFGPGTRLTVT.

This chain joins TRBV6-5 and TRBJ2-5, with TRBD2 matching over 11 bases. In germline, CDR1 is MNHEY, CDR2 SVGAGI. The CDR3 has 15 residues. J gave up 3 bases and V 0 bases, and 0 bases lay outside the gene matches. CDR3 in DNA: TGTGCCAGCAGTTACTCGACTAGCGGGGAAGAGACCCAGTACTTC. Residues: CASSYSTSGEETQYF.

The V call is TRBV10-3, the J call TRBJ2-1, with D uncertain. Germline lookup yields CDR1 ENHRY and CDR2 SYGVKD. The CDR3 covers 11 residues. The V end lost 3 bases, the J end lost 8 bases, and 5 bases lay between the germline ends. CDR3 sequence reads: CAISDGHEQFF. CDR3 in DNA: TGTGCCATCAGTGATGGGCATGAGCAGTTCTTC.

For the CDR3, the DNA is TGTGCCAGCAGTTACTCGGATGGGGTCACTGAAGCTTTCTTT. Its protein product is CASSYSDGVTEAFF. This chain uses TRBV6-6 with TRBJ1-1; D unclear. Germline CDR1 MNHNY, CDR2 SVGAGI (reference sequence). The V end lost 0 bases, the J end lost 4 bases, and 9 bases lay between the germline ends. This CDR3 has 14 residues.

The V gene is TRBV2, the J gene TRBJ2-1; the D is unclear. Germline V gene data show CDR1 as SNHLY and CDR2 as FYNNEI. V lost 2 bases to trimming and J lost 3 bases, with 32 bases between them. The CDR3 consists of 22 residues. Here the CDR3 DNA reads TGTGCCAGCAGTGAATCCCGGAAGGGTACTGGGGAATTCAGTCTATACTACAATGAGCAGTTCTTC. Translation gives CASSESRKGTGEFSLYYNEQFF.